This passage covers 29 T cell receptor beta chains from one sample sequenced in a study of cytomegalovirus exposure and HLA in healthy donors. The study ran its PCR with 60 Vbeta and 13 Jbeta primers. Profiling relied on immunoSEQ multiplex PCR, and the TCRdb table lists in-frame clones only, not all of them. Found here are about 140,000 clones, roughly 75% of them singletons; the top ten hold approximately 10%. Sequencing was performed on PBMCs. Receptors were obtained from a young man in good health and CMV-seropositive.

V gene TRBV6-6 combines with J gene TRBJ1-1, with D unclear. Trimming cost V 6 bases and J 6 bases, with 11 bases left between them. The CDR3 loop spans 12 amino acids. Germline CDR1 reads MNHNY; CDR2 reads SVGAGI (reference sequence). The CDR3 bases are TGTGCCAGCAGAATCGCCGGGGCTGAAGCTTTCTTT. Translating gives CASRIAGAEAFF.

This chain uses TRBV6-5 with TRBJ2-7, with D tentatively TRBD2 (6 bases). The germline gives CDR1 MNHEY, CDR2 SVGAGI. V lost 0 bases to trimming and J lost 5 bases, with 17 bases between them. CDR3 length: 16 amino acids. The CDR3 spells CASSYSKKEGSNEQYF. In nucleotides, the CDR3 is TGTGCCAGCAGTTACTCGAAAAAGGAGGGAAGTAACGAGCAGTACTTC.

The chain employs TRBV18 and TRBJ2-3, with TRBD1 as a possible D gene (5 bases). V lost 4 bases to trimming and J lost 0 bases, with 11 bases between them. Germline assignment: CDR1 KGHSH and CDR2 LQKENI. This CDR3 contains 15 residues. CDR3 nucleotide sequence: TGTGCCAGCTCACTTACAAGGGGTAGCACAGATACGCAGTATTTT. Translated: CASSLTRGSTDTQYF. Drawing the rest from reference TRBV18 and TRBJ2-3, the complete variable domain is NAGVMQNPRHLVRRRGQEARLRCSPMKGHSHVYWYRQLPEEGLKFMVYLQKENIIDESGMPKERFSAEFPKEGPSILRIQQVVRGDSAAYFCASSLTRGSTDTQYFGPGTRLTVL.

The rearrangement links TRBV15 to TRBJ1-4; TRBD1 might be the D (6 bases). Trimming shortened V by 3 bases and J by 1 base, and 18 bases separated the two germline ends. This CDR3 comprises 18 residues. Germline CDR1 LNHNV, CDR2 YYDKDF (reference sequence). The CDR3 coding sequence is TGTGCCACCAGCAGCTGGGGGGGGCAGGAGGGAACTAATGAAAAACTGTTTTTT. Protein: CATSSWGGQEGTNEKLFF. Supplemented by reference TRBV15 and TRBJ1-4, the full variable domain reads DAMVIQNPRYQVTQFGKPVTLSCSQTLNHNVMYWYQQKSSQAPKLLFHYYDKDFNNEADTPDNFQSRRPNTSFCFLDIRSPGLGDTAMYLCATSSWGGQEGTNEKLFFGSGTQLSVL.

The V and J genes are TRBV9 and TRBJ1-3, with a possible D match to TRBD1 (5 bases). From germline, CDR1 is SGDLS and CDR2 YYNGEE. Deletions cut 0 bases from V and 5 bases from J, with 15 bases between. CDR3 length: 16 residues. The CDR3 DNA is TGTGCCAGCAGCGTAGGTTCGGCAGGGAATAGAAACACCATATATTTT. Translation gives CASSVGSAGNRNTIYF. The complete variable domain, with remaining parts taken from reference TRBV9 and TRBJ1-3, reads DSGVTQTPKHLITATGQRVTLRCSPRSGDLSVYWYQQSLDQGLQFLIQYYNGEERAKGNILERFSAQQFPDLHSELNLSSLELGDSALYFCASSVGSAGNRNTIYFGEGSWLTVV.

This chain joins TRBV10-3 and TRBJ2-7, with TRBD1 matching 8 bases. CDR3 length: 14 residues. Trimming cost V 6 bases and J 0 bases; bases outside gene matches: 4. Germline lookup yields CDR1 ENHRY and CDR2 SYGVKD. The CDR3 DNA reads as TGTGCCATCAGCATGACAGGGGCCTCCTACGAGCAGTACTTC. It translates to CAISMTGASYEQYF.

This clone was observed a few times. V is TRBV6-6 and J is TRBJ1-2, with 9 positions matching TRBD1. The CDR3 extends over 14 amino acids. The germline V gene encodes CDR1 MNHNY and CDR2 SVGAGI (reference sequence). With 6 bases clipped from V and 8 bases from J, the junction kept 10 bases outside the gene matches. CDR3: CASSIQDRGGGYTF. The CDR3 DNA is TGTGCCAGCAGCATCCAGGACAGGGGTGGAGGCTACACCTTC.

CDR3 bases: TGTGCCAGCAGCTTCCGACAGACGGACGAGCAGTACTTC. Its translation: CASSFRQTDEQYF. This chain links TRBV7-9 with TRBJ2-5; possibly TRBD1 for D (5 bases). TRBJ2-7 explains the end of the DNA better; the J call may be wrong. This CDR3 has 13 amino acids. CDR1 and CDR2 from the germline V gene are SEHNR and FQNEAQ (reference sequence).

This chain links TRBV7-9 with TRBJ1-5; 10 nucleotides line up with TRBD1. Germline-derived CDR1 and CDR2 are SEHNR and FQNEAQ (reference sequence). The V segment lost 1 base and the J segment 7 bases; nucleotides outside the gene matches: 10. The CDR3 totals 17 residues. In DNA, the CDR3 is TGTGCCAGCAGCTTAGGTTTGGGACAGGGGAGAGGCCAGCCCCAGCATTTT. The encoded protein is CASSLGLGQGRGQPQHF. The full variable domain, its missing parts supplied by reference TRBV7-9 and TRBJ1-5, is DTGVSQNPRHKITKRGQNVTFRCDPISEHNRLYWYRQTLGQGPEFLTYFQNEAQLEKSRLLSDRFSAERPKGSFSTLEIQRTEQGDSAMYLCASSLGLGQGRGQPQHFGDGTRLSIL.

J is TRBJ2-2 and V is TRBV5-6; D is possibly TRBD2 (6 bases). V was trimmed by 0 bases and J by 4 bases, leaving 16 bases between them. Germline assignment: CDR1 SGHDT and CDR2 YYEEEE. The length of the CDR3 is 17 residues. The CDR3 region is CASSLGPSGLLTGELFF. In nucleotides, the CDR3 is TGTGCCAGCAGCTTGGGGCCCAGCGGGCTACTCACCGGGGAGCTGTTTTTT.

The chain couples TRBV6-5 to TRBJ2-7; 10 bases align to TRBD2. This CDR3 comprises 14 residues. The germline CDR1 and CDR2 sequences are MNHEY and SVGAGI. The junction had 2 bases not matched to a gene; V was cut back by 6 bases and J by 0 bases. CDR3 sequence (DNA): TGTGCCAGCAGAGGACTAGCGGACTCCTACGAGCAGTACTTC. This codes for CASRGLADSYEQYF.

The rearrangement joins TRBV28 to TRBJ2-7, with 11 bases matching TRBD2. The CDR3 spans 18 residues. Per the germline V gene, CDR1 is MDHEN and CDR2 is SYDVKM. V shed 7 bases and J 2 bases; nucleotides not matched to a gene: 16. The CDR3 DNA reads TGTGCCAGCAACCCTAGGAAAAGGACTAGCGGGCGAACCTACGAGCAGTACTTC. It encodes CASNPRKRTSGRTYEQYF.

This chain joins TRBV30 and TRBJ1-4, with a weak D call TRBD1 (5 bases). V was cut by 4 bases and J by 0 bases, with 9 bases left in between. Germline V gene lookup returns CDR1 GTSNPN and CDR2 SVGIG (reference sequence). This CDR3 spans 14 amino acids. The CDR3 DNA reads as TGTGCCTGGAACAGGCACGCAACTAATGAAAAACTGTTTTTT. Its protein is CAWNRHATNEKLFF.

On this clone itself: An end of the junction does not agree with germline; a read error may underlie this. The chain employs TRBV7-9 and TRBJ1-1; 8 bases line up with TRBD1. The germline CDR1 and CDR2 sequences are SEHNR and FQNEAQ (reference sequence). The length of the CDR3 is 13 residues. Written as DNA, the CDR3 is TGTTCCAGCACCCAGGGGATAGGGACAGGAGCTTTCTTT. This sequence encodes CSSTQGIGTGAFF.

V gene TRBV27 combines with J gene TRBJ2-7; the D gene is possibly TRBD2 (5 bases). Per the germline V gene, CDR1 is MNHEY and CDR2 is SMNVEV (reference sequence). V was shortened by 5 bases and J by 4 bases, with 9 bases between the two germline ends. The CDR3 extends over 12 amino acids. The CDR3 nucleotides are TGTGCCAGCAGTGCAACTAGGTACGAGCAGTACTTC. Its protein product is CASSATRYEQYF.

The chain recombines TRBV6-4 with TRBJ2-3, with 9 bases lining up with TRBD1. The length of the CDR3 is 16 residues. With 5 bases clipped from V and 1 base from J, the junction kept 7 bases outside the gene matches. The V gene's germline CDR1 is MRHNA and CDR2 SNTAGT. CDR3 in DNA: TGTGCCAGCAGTCCCGGGACAGGGTTTGGCACAGATACGCAGTATTTT. Translation gives CASSPGTGFGTDTQYF.

This clone was detected only once. V usage is TRBV15 and J usage is TRBJ2-5; TRBD2 aligns across 7 bases. V gave up 8 bases and J gave up 5 bases; unmatched junction bases: 14. The CDR3 consists of 15 residues. CDR1 LNHNV and CDR2 YYDKDF come from the germline V gene (reference sequence). CDR3 loop: CATRISAGELETQYF. The CDR3 nucleotides read TGTGCCACCCGAATCTCTGCGGGAGAACTGGAGACCCAGTACTTC.

The chain combines TRBV28 with TRBJ2-5, with D perhaps matching TRBD2 (5 bases). Judging by the DNA end, TRBJ2-7 fits better; the J call may be wrong. From germline, CDR1 is MDHEN and CDR2 SYDVKM. CDR3 length: 14 residues. CDR3 region: CASRAGEGSYEQYF. The DNA of the CDR3 is TGTGCCAGCAGAGCCGGGGAAGGCTCCTACGAGCAGTACTTC.

The chain carries TRBV27 and TRBJ1-1; the match to TRBD1 covers 8 bases. Germline CDR1 is MNHEY and CDR2 is SMNVEV (reference sequence). Trimming took 5 bases from V and 6 from J; bases not matched to a gene: 11. CDR3 length: 15 residues. This chain's CDR3 is CASSLYTGGLAEAFF. In nucleotides, the CDR3 is TGTGCCAGCAGTCTCTACACAGGGGGGCTAGCTGAAGCTTTCTTT.

V and J are TRBV27 and TRBJ2-3; D possibly corresponds to TRBD1 (8 bases). Germline assignment: CDR1 MNHEY and CDR2 SMNVEV (reference sequence). This CDR3 has 14 residues. The V and J ends lost 2 bases and 6 bases respectively, with 12 bases between them. Here the CDR3 reads CASSLTGGGDTQYF. The CDR3 DNA reads as TGTGCCAGCAGTTTAACAGGGGGAGGGGATACGCAGTATTTT.

This clone was seen only a few times. This chain links TRBV19 with TRBJ1-1; 7 positions agree with TRBD1. The J segment lost 7 bases and the V segment lost 1 base, leaving 15 bases of the junction unmatched. There are 17 residues in the CDR3. Germline lookup yields CDR1 LNHDA and CDR2 SQIVND (reference sequence). The CDR3 here is CASSIALSPRGLSEAFF. The CDR3 DNA follows: TGTGCCAGTAGTATAGCTTTGAGTCCTAGGGGGCTGAGTGAAGCTTTCTTT.

V and J are TRBV15 and TRBJ1-2, with D tentatively TRBD1 (5 bases). Germline V gene lookup returns CDR1 LNHNV and CDR2 YYDKDF (reference sequence). This CDR3 contains 13 residues. Trimming stripped 0 bases from V and 4 bases from J, with 6 bases between. The CDR3 spells CATSRDRVYGYTF. The CDR3 DNA reads as TGTGCCACCAGCAGAGACAGGGTCTATGGCTACACCTTC. The variable domain in full, completed from reference TRBV15 and TRBJ1-2, reads DAMVIQNPRYQVTQFGKPVTLSCSQTLNHNVMYWYQQKSSQAPKLLFHYYDKDFNNEADTPDNFQSRRPNTSFCFLDIRSPGLGDTAMYLCATSRDRVYGYTFGSGTRLTVV.

The chain carries TRBV30 and TRBJ1-1; possibly TRBD1 for D (5 bases). V lost 0 bases and J lost 1, with 6 bases in between. The CDR3 is 13 residues long. The germline V gene has CDR1 GTSNPN and CDR2 SVGIG (reference sequence). The CDR3 region is CAWSVDTNTEAFF. In DNA form, the CDR3 reads TGTGCCTGGAGTGTGGACACGAACACTGAAGCTTTCTTT.

The chain employs TRBV4-1 and TRBJ1-2, with D possibly TRBD1 on 6 matching bases. V lost 1 base and J lost 2, with 11 bases in between. CDR3 length equals 15 residues. Germline lookup yields CDR1 MGHRA and CDR2 YSYEKL. The CDR3 DNA sequence: TGCGCCAGCAGCCAAGTTGGGGGCGGGAACTATGGCTACACCTTC. The encoded protein is CASSQVGGGNYGYTF.

The chain is built from TRBV5-1 and TRBJ2-7; D is possibly TRBD2 (6 bases). V was cut by 3 bases and J by 4 bases, with 26 bases left in between. The CDR3 is made up of 18 amino acids. From germline, CDR1 is SGHRS and CDR2 YFSETQ. The CDR3, as DNA: TGCGCCAGCAGCTCCACAAGCTTTAGTGTCGCGGGACTGTACGAGCAGTACTTC. It encodes CASSSTSFSVAGLYEQYF.

The chain carries TRBV7-6 and TRBJ1-4; tentative D call: TRBD1 (5 bases). Germline CDR1 SGHVS, CDR2 FNYEAQ. This CDR3 contains 15 residues. V lost 3 bases and J lost 7, with 15 bases in between. The CDR3 DNA sequence: TGTGCCAGCAGCTTGGACACCGGCGCGAGTGAAAAACTGTTTTTT. It yields the protein CASSLDTGASEKLFF.

The chain employs TRBV7-8 and TRBJ1-5; a possible D gene is TRBD1 (5 bases). There are 15 residues in the CDR3. V was trimmed by 4 bases and J by 3 bases, leaving 13 bases between them. Germline lookup yields CDR1 SGHVS and CDR2 FQNEAQ. The CDR3 DNA sequence: TGTGCCAGCAGCTCGCGGGACGGGGACAATCAGCCCCAGCATTTT. It is translated as CASSSRDGDNQPQHF.

This rearrangement joins TRBV30 to TRBJ2-7; D remains ambiguous. The CDR3 covers 13 residues. The V gene lost 3 bases and the J gene lost 7 bases, with 16 bases spanning the gap. Germline CDR1 reads GTSNPN; CDR2 reads SVGIG (reference sequence). CDR3 nucleotide sequence: TGTGCCTGGAGCCGAGCCGTGTATTTGGAGCAGTACTTC. Protein sequence: CAWSRAVYLEQYF.

This sequence joins TRBV9 and TRBJ2-3; 9 positions agree with TRBD1. The CDR3 contains 16 residues. Germline V gene data show CDR1 as SGDLS and CDR2 as YYNGEE. After removal of 4 bases from V and 4 bases from J, the junction contained 10 bases not matched to a gene. The CDR3 loop is CASSKRDRVDADTQYF. For the CDR3, the DNA is TGTGCCAGCAGCAAGCGGGACAGGGTTGATGCAGATACGCAGTATTTT.